The present T cell receptor (beta chain) was sequenced within a study of T cells expressing NK-cell markers. There are 15 residues in the CDR3. CDR1 and CDR2 from the germline V gene are SGHTA and FQGTGA. From its re-call of the 5' RACE reads, TCRdb lists each CDR3 protein once, without DNA. The data include around 470,000 distinct CDR3 sequences; the top ten clones carry 1.4%. This chain joins TRBV7-3 and TRBJ2-2; TCRdb returns TRBD2, unconfirmable since there is no DNA. Sample: blood T cells: a sorted CD56 or NKG2C T cell subset, CD4+ or CD8+ T cells, or bulk PBMC T cells (not recorded which). The sequence was obtained from a woman aged 50 to 60 in good health. This chain's CDR3 is CASRLAGSNTGELFF.